Sequencing of this T cell receptor (beta chain) was carried out in a study of T-cell reconstitution after alpha-beta-depleted transplantation in children. The CDR3 has 16 residues. Trimming removed 5 bases from V and 0 bases from J; junction bases left unmatched: 8. The germline V gene encodes CDR1 SGHTA and CDR2 FQGNSA. Library preparation (for TCRbeta) was performed with unique molecular identifiers. TCRdb itself ran the PCR reads through MiXCR, one entry per CDR3 protein. This sample has around 370,000 distinct CDR3 sequences; about 9.4% occur once, and the top ten carry approximately 2.3%. This specimen consisted of PBMCs from the stem cell graft donor, obtained from the stem cell graft. The receptor was derived from a human donor who donated a stem cell graft to a child with acute lymphoblastic leukemia. The genes are TRBV7-2 and TRBJ2-3; TRBD2 aligns across 7 bases. The CDR3 spells CASSPLGGYSTDTQYF. CDR3 nucleotide sequence: TGTGCCAGCAGCCCCCTGGGAGGGTACAGCACAGATACGCAGTATTTT.